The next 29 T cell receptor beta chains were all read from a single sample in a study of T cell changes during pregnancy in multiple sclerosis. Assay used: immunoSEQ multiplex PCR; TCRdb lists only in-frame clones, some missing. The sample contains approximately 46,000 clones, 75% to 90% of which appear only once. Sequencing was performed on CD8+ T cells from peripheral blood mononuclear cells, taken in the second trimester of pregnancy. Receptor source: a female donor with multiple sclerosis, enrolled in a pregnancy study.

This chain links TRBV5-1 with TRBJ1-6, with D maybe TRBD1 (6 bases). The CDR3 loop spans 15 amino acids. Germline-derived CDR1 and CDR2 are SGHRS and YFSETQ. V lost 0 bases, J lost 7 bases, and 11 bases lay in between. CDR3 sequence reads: CASSLAEGVNSPLHF. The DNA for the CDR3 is TGCGCCAGCAGCTTGGCCGAGGGGGTAAATTCACCCCTCCACTTT.

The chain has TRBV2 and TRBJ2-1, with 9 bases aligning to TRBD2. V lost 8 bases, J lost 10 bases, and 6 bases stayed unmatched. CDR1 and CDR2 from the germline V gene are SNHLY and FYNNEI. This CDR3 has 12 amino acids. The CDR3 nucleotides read TGTGCCAGCGTGGGACTAGCCGTAGAGCAGTTCTTC. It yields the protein CASVGLAVEQFF.

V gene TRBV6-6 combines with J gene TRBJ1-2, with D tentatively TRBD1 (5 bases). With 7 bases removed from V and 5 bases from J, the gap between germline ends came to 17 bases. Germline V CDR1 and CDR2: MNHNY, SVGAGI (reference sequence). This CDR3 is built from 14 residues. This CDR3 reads CASTVPGAGYGYTF. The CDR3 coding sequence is TGTGCCAGCACCGTACCCGGGGCGGGGTATGGCTACACCTTC.

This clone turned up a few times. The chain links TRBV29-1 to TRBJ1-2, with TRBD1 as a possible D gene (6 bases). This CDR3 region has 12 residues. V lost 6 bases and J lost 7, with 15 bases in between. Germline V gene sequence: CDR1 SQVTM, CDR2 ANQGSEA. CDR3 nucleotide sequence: TGCAGCGTAACAACAGGGAGGGGTGGCTACACCTTC. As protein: CSVTTGRGGYTF.

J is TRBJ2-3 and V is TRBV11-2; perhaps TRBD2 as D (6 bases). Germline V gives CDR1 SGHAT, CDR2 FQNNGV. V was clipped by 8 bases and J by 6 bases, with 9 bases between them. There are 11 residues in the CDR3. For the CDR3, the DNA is TGTGCCAGCTTTGGGGGGGATACGCAGTATTTT. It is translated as CASFGGDTQYF.

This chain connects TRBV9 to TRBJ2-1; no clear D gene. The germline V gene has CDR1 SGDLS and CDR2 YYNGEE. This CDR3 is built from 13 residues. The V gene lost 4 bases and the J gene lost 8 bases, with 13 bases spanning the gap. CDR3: CASSTSVVDEQFF. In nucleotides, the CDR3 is TGTGCCAGCAGCACTTCCGTGGTGGATGAGCAGTTCTTC.

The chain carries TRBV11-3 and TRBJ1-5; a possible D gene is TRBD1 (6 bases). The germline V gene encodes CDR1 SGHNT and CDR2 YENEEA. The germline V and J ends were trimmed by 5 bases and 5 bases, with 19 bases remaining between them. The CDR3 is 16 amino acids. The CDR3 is CASSPPRGGRDQPQHF. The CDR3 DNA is TGTGCCAGCAGCCCACCTAGGGGGGGACGGGATCAGCCCCAGCATTTT.

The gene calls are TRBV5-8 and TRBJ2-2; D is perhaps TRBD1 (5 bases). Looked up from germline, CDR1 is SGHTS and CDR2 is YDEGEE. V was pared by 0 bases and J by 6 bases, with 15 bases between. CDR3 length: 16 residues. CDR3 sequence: CASSLVRGQGSGELFF. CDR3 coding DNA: TGTGCCAGCAGCTTGGTTCGCGGCCAGGGTTCCGGGGAGCTGTTTTTT. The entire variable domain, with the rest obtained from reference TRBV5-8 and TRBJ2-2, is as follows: EAGVTQSPTHLIKTRGQQATLRCSPISGHTSVYWYQQALGLGLQFLLWYDEGEERNRGNFPPRFSGRQFPNYSSELNVNALELEDSALYLCASSLVRGQGSGELFFGEGSRLTVL.

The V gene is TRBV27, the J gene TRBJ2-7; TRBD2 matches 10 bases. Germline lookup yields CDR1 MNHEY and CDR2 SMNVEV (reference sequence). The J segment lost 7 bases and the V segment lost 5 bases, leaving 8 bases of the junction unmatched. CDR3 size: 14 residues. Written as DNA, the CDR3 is TGTGCCAGCAGTCAGCTAGCGGGAGCAGGGGAGCAGTACTTC. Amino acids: CASSQLAGAGEQYF.

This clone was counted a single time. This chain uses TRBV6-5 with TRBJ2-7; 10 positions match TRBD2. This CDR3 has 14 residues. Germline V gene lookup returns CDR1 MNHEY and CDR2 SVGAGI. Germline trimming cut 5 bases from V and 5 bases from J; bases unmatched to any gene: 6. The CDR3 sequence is CASSLASGGDEQYF. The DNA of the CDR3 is TGTGCCAGCAGTCTCGCGAGCGGGGGGGACGAGCAGTACTTC.

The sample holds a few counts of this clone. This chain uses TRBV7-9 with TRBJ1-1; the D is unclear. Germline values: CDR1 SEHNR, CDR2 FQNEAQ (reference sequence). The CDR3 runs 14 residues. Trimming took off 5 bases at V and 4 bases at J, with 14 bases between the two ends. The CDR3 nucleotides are TGTGCCAGCAGCCCGCCGGAGGATCCCACTGAAGCTTTCTTT. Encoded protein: CASSPPEDPTEAFF. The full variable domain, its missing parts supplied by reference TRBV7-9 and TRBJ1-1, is DTGVSQNPRHKITKRGQNVTFRCDPISEHNRLYWYRQTLGQGPEFLTYFQNEAQLEKSRLLSDRFSAERPKGSFSTLEIQRTEQGDSAMYLCASSPPEDPTEAFFGQGTRLTVV.

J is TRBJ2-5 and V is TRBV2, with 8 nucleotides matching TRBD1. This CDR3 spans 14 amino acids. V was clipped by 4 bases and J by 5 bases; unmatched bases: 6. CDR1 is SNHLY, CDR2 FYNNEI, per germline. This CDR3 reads CASSARTGLETQYF. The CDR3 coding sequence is TGTGCCAGCAGTGCCCGGACAGGGCTGGAGACCCAGTACTTC.

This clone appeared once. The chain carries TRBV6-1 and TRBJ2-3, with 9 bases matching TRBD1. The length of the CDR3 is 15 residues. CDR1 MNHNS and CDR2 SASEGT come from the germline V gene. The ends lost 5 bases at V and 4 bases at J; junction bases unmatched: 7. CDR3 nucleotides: TGTGCCAGCAGTTCTGGGACAGGGAACCCAGATACGCAGTATTTT. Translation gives CASSSGTGNPDTQYF.

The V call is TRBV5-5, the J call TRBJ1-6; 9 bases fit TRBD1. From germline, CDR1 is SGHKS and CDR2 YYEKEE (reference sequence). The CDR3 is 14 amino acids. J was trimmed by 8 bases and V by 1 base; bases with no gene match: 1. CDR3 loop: CASSLRDRDSPLHF. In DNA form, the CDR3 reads TGTGCCAGCAGCTTGAGGGACAGGGATTCACCCCTCCACTTT.

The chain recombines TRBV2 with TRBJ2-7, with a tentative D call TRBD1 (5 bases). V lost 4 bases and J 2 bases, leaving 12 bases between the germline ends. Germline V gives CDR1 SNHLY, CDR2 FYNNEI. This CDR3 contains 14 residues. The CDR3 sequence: CASSVGHKPYEQYF. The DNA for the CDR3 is TGTGCCAGCAGTGTCGGACACAAACCCTACGAGCAGTACTTC.

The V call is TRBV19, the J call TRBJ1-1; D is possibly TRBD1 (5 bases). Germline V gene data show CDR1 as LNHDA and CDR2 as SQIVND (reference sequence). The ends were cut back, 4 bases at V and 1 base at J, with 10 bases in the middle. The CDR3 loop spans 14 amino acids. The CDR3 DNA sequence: TGTGCCAGTAGTAACTGGCAGGGGAACACTGAAGCTTTCTTT. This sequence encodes CASSNWQGNTEAFF.

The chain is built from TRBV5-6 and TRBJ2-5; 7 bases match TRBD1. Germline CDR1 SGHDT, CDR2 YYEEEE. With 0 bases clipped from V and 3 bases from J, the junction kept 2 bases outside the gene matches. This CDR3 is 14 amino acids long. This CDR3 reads CASSLGDSEETQYF. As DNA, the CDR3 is TGTGCCAGCAGCTTGGGGGACAGTGAAGAGACCCAGTACTTC.

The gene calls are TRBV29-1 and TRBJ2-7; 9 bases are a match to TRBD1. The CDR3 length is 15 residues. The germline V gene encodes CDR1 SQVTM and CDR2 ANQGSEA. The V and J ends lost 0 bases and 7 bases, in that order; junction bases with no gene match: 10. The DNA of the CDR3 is TGCAGCGTTGAAGATCACCCGGGACAGGGTCAGGAGCAGTACTTC. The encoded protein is CSVEDHPGQGQEQYF.

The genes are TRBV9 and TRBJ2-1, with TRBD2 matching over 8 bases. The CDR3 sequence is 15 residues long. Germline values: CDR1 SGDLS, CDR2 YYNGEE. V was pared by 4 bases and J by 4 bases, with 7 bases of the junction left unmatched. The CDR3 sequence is CASSPRGGLYNEQFF. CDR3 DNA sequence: TGTGCCAGCAGCCCCCGGGGGGGGCTTTACAATGAGCAGTTCTTC.

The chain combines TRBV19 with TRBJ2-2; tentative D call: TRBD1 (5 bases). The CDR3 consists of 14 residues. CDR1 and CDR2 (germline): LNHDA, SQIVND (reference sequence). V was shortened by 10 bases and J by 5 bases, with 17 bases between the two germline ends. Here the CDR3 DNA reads TGTGCCACCAGGGTTGCCGAAGTGACCGGGGAGCTGTTTTTT. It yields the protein CATRVAEVTGELFF.

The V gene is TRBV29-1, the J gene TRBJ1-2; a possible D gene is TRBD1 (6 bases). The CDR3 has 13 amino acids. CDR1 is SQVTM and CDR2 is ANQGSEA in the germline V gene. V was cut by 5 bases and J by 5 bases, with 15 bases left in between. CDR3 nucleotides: TGCAGCGTTCCACAAGCGGACAGATATGGCTACACCTTC. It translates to CSVPQADRYGYTF.

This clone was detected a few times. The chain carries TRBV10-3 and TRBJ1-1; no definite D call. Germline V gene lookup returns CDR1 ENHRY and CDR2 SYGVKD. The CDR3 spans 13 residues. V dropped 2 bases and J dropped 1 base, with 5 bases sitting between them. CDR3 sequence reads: CAISEVRNTEAFF. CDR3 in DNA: TGTGCCATCAGTGAGGTCAGGAACACTGAAGCTTTCTTT.

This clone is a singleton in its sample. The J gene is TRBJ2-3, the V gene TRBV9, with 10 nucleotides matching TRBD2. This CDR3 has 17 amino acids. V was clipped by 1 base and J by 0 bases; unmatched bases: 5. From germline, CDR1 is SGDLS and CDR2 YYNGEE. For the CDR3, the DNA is TGTGCCAGCAGCGTACCCACTAGCGGGGCTAGCACAGATACGCAGTATTTT. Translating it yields CASSVPTSGASTDTQYF.

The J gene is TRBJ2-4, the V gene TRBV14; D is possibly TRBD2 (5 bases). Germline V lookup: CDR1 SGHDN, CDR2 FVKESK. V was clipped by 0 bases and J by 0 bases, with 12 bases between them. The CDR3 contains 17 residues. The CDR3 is CASSQDGPGIAKNIQYF. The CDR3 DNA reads TGTGCCAGCAGCCAAGATGGGCCGGGGATAGCCAAAAACATTCAGTACTTC. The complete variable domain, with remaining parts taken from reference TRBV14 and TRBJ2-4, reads EAGVTQFPSHSVIEKGQTVTLRCDPISGHDNLYWYRRVMGKEIKFLLHFVKESKQDESGMPNNRFLAERTGGTYSTLKVQPAELEDSGVYFCASSQDGPGIAKNIQYFGAGTRLSVL.

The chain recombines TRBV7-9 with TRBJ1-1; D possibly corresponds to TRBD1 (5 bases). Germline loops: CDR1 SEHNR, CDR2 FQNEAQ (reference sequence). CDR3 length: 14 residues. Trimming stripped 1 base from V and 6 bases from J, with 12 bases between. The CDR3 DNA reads TGTGCCAGCAGCTTAGGGGGACTGATGGCTGAAGCTTTCTTT. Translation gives CASSLGGLMAEAFF. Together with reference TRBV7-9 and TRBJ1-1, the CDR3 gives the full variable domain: DTGVSQNPRHKITKRGQNVTFRCDPISEHNRLYWYRQTLGQGPEFLTYFQNEAQLEKSRLLSDRFSAERPKGSFSTLEIQRTEQGDSAMYLCASSLGGLMAEAFFGQGTRLTVV.

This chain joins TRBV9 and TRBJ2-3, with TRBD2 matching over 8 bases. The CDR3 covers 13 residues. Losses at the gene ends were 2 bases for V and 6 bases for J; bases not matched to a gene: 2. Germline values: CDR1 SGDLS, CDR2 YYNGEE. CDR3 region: CASSVERGDTQYF. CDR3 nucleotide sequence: TGTGCCAGCAGCGTTGAGCGGGGGGATACGCAGTATTTT.

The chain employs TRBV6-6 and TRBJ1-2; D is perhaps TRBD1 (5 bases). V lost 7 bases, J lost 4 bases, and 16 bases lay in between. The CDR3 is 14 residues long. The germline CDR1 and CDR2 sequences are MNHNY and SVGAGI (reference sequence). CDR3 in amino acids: CASIQAAMGYGYTF. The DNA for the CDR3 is TGTGCCAGCATACAGGCGGCGATGGGCTATGGCTACACCTTC.

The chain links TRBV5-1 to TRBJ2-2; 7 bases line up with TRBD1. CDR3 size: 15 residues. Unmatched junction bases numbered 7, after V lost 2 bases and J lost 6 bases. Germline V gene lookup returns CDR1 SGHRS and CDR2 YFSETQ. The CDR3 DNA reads TGCGCCAGCAGCTTTTTAGAGGGGGCGTCCGGGGAGCTGTTTTTT. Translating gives CASSFLEGASGELFF.

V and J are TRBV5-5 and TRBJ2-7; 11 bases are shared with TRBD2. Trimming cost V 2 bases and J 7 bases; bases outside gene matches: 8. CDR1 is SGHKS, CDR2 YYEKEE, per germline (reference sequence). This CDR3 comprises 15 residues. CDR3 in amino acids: CASSFFLTSGDEQYF. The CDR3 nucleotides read TGTGCCAGCAGCTTTTTTCTGACTAGCGGGGATGAGCAGTACTTC.